This T cell receptor beta chain was sequenced for a study of T-cell reconstitution after alpha-beta-depleted transplantation in children. Findings and caveats of the study: At one year after transplant, newly produced T cells mostly accounted for T-cell counts and diversity. Surviving recipient T cells and intrathymic progenitors accounted for some patients' high TCRbeta diversity at day 60. Expanded clones from the graft, numbering several hundred, reportedly supplied alpha-beta T cells about two months after transplant.

Unique molecular identifiers were built into the TCRbeta library. TCRdb re-called the PCR reads with MiXCR, one entry per CDR3 protein. Among about 980,000 distinct CDR3 sequences listed, 25% to 35% were seen once. The germline V gene encodes CDR1 SGHRS and CDR2 YFSETQ. CDR3 length: 15 residues. J lost 8 bases, V lost 4 bases, and 10 bases had no gene match. This clonotype has just a few counts. The antigen is unknown. The sequencing here drew on PBMCs, mostly from graft donor cells, taken 360 days after TCRalphabeta/CD19-depleted stem cell transplant. The chain joins TRBV5-1 to TRBJ2-1; 9 bases match TRBD1. The clonotype comes from a boy in the first two years of life who had a stem cell transplant for SCID, so the T cells may come from the graft donor. CDR3 loop: CASSRADRGLDEQFF. The CDR3 DNA follows: TGCGCCAGCAGCCGAGCGGACAGGGGTTTGGATGAGCAGTTCTTC. The whole variable domain, filled in from reference TRBV5-1 and TRBJ2-1, reads KAGVTQTPRYLIKTRGQQVTLSCSPISGHRSVSWYQQTPGQGLQFLFEYFSETQRNKGNFPGRFSGRQFSNSRSEMNVSTLELGDSALYLCASSRADRGLDEQFFGPGTRLTVL.